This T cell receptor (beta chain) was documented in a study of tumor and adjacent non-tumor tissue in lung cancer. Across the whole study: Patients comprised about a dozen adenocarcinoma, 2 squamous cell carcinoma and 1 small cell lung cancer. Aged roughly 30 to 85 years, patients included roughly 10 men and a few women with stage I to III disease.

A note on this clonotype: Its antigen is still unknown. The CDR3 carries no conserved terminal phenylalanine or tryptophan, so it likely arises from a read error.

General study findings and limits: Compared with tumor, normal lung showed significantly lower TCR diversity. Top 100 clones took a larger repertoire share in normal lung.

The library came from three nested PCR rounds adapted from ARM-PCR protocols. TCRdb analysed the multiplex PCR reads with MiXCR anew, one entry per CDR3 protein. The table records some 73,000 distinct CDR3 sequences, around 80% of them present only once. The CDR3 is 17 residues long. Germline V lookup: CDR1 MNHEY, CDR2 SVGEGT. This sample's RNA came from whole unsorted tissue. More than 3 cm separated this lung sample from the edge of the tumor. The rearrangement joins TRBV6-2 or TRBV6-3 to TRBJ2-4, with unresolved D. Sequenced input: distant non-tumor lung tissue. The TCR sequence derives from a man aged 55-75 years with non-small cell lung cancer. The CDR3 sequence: CARSYSMAGGTLNIQYL. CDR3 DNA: TGTGCCAGAAGTTACTCGATGGCAGGTGGTACGTTAAACATTCAGTACCTC.